This note documents a single TCR beta chain sequence. Its specificity is not known. This entry is derived from a study of PD-1 blockade in classical Hodgkin lymphoma. General study results and limits: Among the patients, those starting nivolumab under 1 year after ASCT were excluded. By C4D1, diversity of CD4+ TCRs had risen significantly, whereas that of CD8+ TCRs had not. Compared with healthy donors, newly diagnosed patients reportedly showed lower baseline TCR diversity.

Assay used: immunoSEQ multiplex PCR; TCRdb lists only in-frame clones, some missing. The sample shows 30,000 or so clones, 85% to 90% of them seen only once. Regarding time point: cycle 4 day 1 (C4D1), after less than 7 weeks of nivolumab. There was relapse after autologous stem cell transplantation in every patient, and there was variation in brentuximab vedotin exposure. Magnetic negative selection purified CD4+ T cells from thawed PBMCs. The V end lost 0 bases, the J end lost 11 bases, and 16 bases lay between the germline ends. Germline V gives CDR1 SNHLY, CDR2 FYNNEI. The CDR3 is 14 residues long.

J is TRBJ1-1 and V is TRBV2, with D possibly TRBD1 on 6 matching bases. Specimen: CD4+ T cells from blood, collected before the fourth cycle of nivolumab. The sequence came from a human donor with classical Hodgkin lymphoma. Here the CDR3 reads CASSEAGAGFRAFF. In DNA, the CDR3 is TGTGCCAGCAGTGAAGCGGGGGCAGGGTTCAGGGCTTTCTTT.